The subject of this entry is one T cell receptor (beta chain). The sample belongs to a study of blood T cell repertoires in COVID-19. Overall study: The cDNA or gDNA used as material had been derived from T cells, B-cell-depleted T cells, or PBMCs.

TCRdb's copy holds only in-frame clones and misses some; the assay was immunoSEQ multiplex PCR. The sample carries roughly 170,000 clones, around four fifths recorded once. Germline V gene data show CDR1 as SGHRS and CDR2 as YFSETQ. This CDR3 spans 14 amino acids. The ends lost 0 bases at V and 6 bases at J; junction bases unmatched: 4. The receptor's source is a woman in her forties or fifties in a cohort exposed to, infected with or recovered from COVID-19 (not recorded which). The chain joins TRBV5-1 to TRBJ2-3, with TRBD2 matching over 7 bases. The source material was PBMCs or T cells enriched from blood (not recorded which). This CDR3 is CASSLDQGGDTQYF. The CDR3 region has the DNA TGCGCCAGCAGCTTGGACCAGGGAGGGGATACGCAGTATTTT.